These 29 T cell receptor beta chains were sequenced from one sample in a study of shared clonotypes between healthy human individuals. Method: immunoSEQ multiplex PCR; TCRdb's copy keeps in-frame clones and lacks some. Among 2,500,000 or so clones, approximately 90% were seen once, and the ten largest hold more than 0.12%. Sequenced: naive CD4+ T cells sorted from blood. Subset described: CD45RA+ positively selected. These receptors originate from a man aged 18-30 years in good health.

J is TRBJ2-3 and V is TRBV30; the D is unclear. Looked up from germline, CDR1 is GTSNPN and CDR2 is SVGIG (reference sequence). V shed 0 bases and J shed 0 bases, with 13 bases lying between them. CDR3 size: 16 residues. This chain's CDR3 is CAWSVGGQTSTDTQYF. The CDR3, as DNA: TGTGCCTGGAGTGTCGGTGGGCAGACTAGCACAGATACGCAGTATTTT. Full variable domain (outside the CDR3, taken from reference TRBV30 and TRBJ2-3): SQTIHQWPATLVQPVGSPLSLECTVEGTSNPNLYWYRQAAGRGLQLLFYSVGIGQISSEVPQNLSASRPQDRQFILSSKKLLLSDSGFYLCAWSVGGQTSTDTQYFGPGTRLTVL.

The rearrangement links TRBV10-3 to TRBJ1-1; unclear D gene. Germline assignment: CDR1 ENHRY and CDR2 SYGVKD. Deletions cut 7 bases from V and 4 bases from J, with 13 bases between. The CDR3 runs 13 residues. The CDR3 reads CAINTGSGTEAFF. CDR3 bases: TGTGCCATCAATACGGGGTCGGGCACTGAAGCTTTCTTT.

V and J are TRBV28 and TRBJ1-5; D not resolved. Germline V gene data show CDR1 as MDHEN and CDR2 as SYDVKM. With 5 bases removed from V and 0 bases from J, the gap between germline ends came to 11 bases. The CDR3 spans 15 residues. CDR3 in amino acids: CASSPPEYSNQPQHF. CDR3 nucleotide sequence: TGTGCCAGCAGTCCCCCAGAATATAGCAATCAGCCCCAGCATTTT. The full variable domain, rest sourced from reference TRBV28 and TRBJ1-5, is DVKVTQSSRYLVKRTGEKVFLECVQDMDHENMFWYRQDPGLGLRLIYFSYDVKMKEKGDIPEGYSVSREKKERFSLILESASTNQTSMYLCASSPPEYSNQPQHFGDGTRLSIL.

The chain employs TRBV4-1 and TRBJ2-7, with D maybe TRBD1 (6 bases). The germline CDR1 and CDR2 sequences are MGHRA and YSYEKL. The ends were cut back, 3 bases at V and 3 bases at J, with 12 bases in the middle. This CDR3 is built from 14 residues. The chain's CDR3 is CASSQGSGVYEQYF. For the CDR3, the DNA is TGCGCCAGCAGCCAGGGGTCAGGGGTCTACGAGCAGTACTTC.

For this clone: Additional DNA sequences in this sample encode the identical CDR3. The rearrangement joins TRBV19 to TRBJ2-5; the match to TRBD1 covers 8 bases. V lost 8 bases to trimming and J lost 4 bases; unmatched junction nucleotides: 3. The CDR3 contains 12 residues. From germline, CDR1 is LNHDA and CDR2 SQIVND (reference sequence). DNA of the CDR3: TGTGCCAGTGGGACAGGCCCAGAGACCCAGTACTTC. Its protein product is CASGTGPETQYF.

This clone occurred once. The rearrangement joins TRBV2 to TRBJ2-7; D not resolved. Trimming stripped 6 bases from V and 5 bases from J, with 20 bases between. The CDR3 totals 15 residues. Germline CDR1 and CDR2: SNHLY and FYNNEI. The DNA for the CDR3 is TGTGCCAGCAGCCAAGGGATACCGGTGTCCAACGAGCAGTACTTC. As protein: CASSQGIPVSNEQYF.

The genes are TRBV6-5 and TRBJ2-5, with D perhaps matching TRBD1 (5 bases). The V and J ends lost 4 bases and 2 bases respectively, with 14 bases between them. Germline CDR1 MNHEY, CDR2 SVGAGI. The CDR3 covers 15 residues. CDR3 sequence: CASSSQGSRQETQYF. The DNA for the CDR3 is TGTGCCAGCAGTTCCCAGGGCAGCAGACAAGAGACCCAGTACTTC.

V usage is TRBV5-1 and J usage is TRBJ2-7; tentatively, D is TRBD2 (6 bases). V was pared by 2 bases and J by 7 bases, with 19 bases between. Per germline, CDR1 SGHRS and CDR2 YFSETQ. This CDR3 has 15 residues. CDR3 residues: CASSLVVPPAGEQYF. For the CDR3, the DNA is TGCGCCAGCAGCTTAGTAGTGCCACCAGCGGGTGAGCAGTACTTC.

On this clone: Other DNA sequences in the sample encode the same CDR3. V usage is TRBV7-2 and J usage is TRBJ1-2; no clear D. This CDR3 comprises 15 residues. V lost 0 bases, J lost 3 bases, and 11 bases lay in between. Germline-derived CDR1 and CDR2 are SGHTA and FQGNSA. CDR3 in amino acids: CASSLAHVADYGYTF. The CDR3 nucleotides are TGTGCCAGCAGCTTAGCCCATGTGGCAGACTATGGCTACACCTTC.

This chain uses TRBV19 with TRBJ2-5; D not resolved. This CDR3 region has 14 residues. Per germline, CDR1 LNHDA and CDR2 SQIVND (reference sequence). The germline V and J ends were trimmed by 4 bases and 7 bases, with 16 bases remaining between them. The CDR3 DNA is TGTGCCAGTAGTAGGAACGGACCAGATGGGACCCAGTACTTC. It specifies CASSRNGPDGTQYF. The full variable domain, rest sourced from reference TRBV19 and TRBJ2-5, is DGGITQSPKYLFRKEGQNVTLSCEQNLNHDAMYWYRQDPGQGLRLIYYSQIVNDFQKGDIAEGYSVSREKKESFPLTVTSAQKNPTAFYLCASSRNGPDGTQYFGPGTRLLVL.

This rearrangement joins TRBV19 to TRBJ1-1; TRBD1 aligns across 7 bases. This CDR3 is 13 amino acids long. Unmatched junction bases numbered 11, after V lost 5 bases and J lost 11 bases. Germline V gene sequence: CDR1 LNHDA, CDR2 SQIVND (reference sequence). The CDR3 DNA sequence: TGTGCCAGTAGTTCAACAGGGGCCGGTGGGGCTTTCTTT. Amino acid sequence: CASSSTGAGGAFF.

The chain has TRBV5-1 and TRBJ2-7, with D possibly being TRBD2 (5 bases). The CDR3 is made up of 13 amino acids. The V end lost 0 bases, the J end lost 9 bases, and 13 bases lay between the germline ends. CDR1 and CDR2 (germline): SGHRS, YFSETQ. The CDR3 is CASSLEGVEGQYF. DNA of the CDR3: TGCGCCAGCAGCTTGGAGGGAGTAGAAGGGCAGTACTTC. The complete variable domain, with remaining parts taken from reference TRBV5-1 and TRBJ2-7, reads KAGVTQTPRYLIKTRGQQVTLSCSPISGHRSVSWYQQTPGQGLQFLFEYFSETQRNKGNFPGRFSGRQFSNSRSEMNVSTLELGDSALYLCASSLEGVEGQYFGPGTRLTVT.

The rearrangement uses TRBV11-2 and TRBJ2-5; D ambiguous. The germline V and J ends were trimmed by 5 bases and 5 bases, with 6 bases remaining between them. The CDR3 consists of 11 residues. Per germline, CDR1 SGHAT and CDR2 FQNNGV. The CDR3 DNA reads as TGTGCCAGCAGCAACACCGAGACCCAGTACTTC. Translation: CASSNTETQYF.

The chain recombines TRBV14 with TRBJ2-7; D is uncertain. Trimming cost V 4 bases and J 6 bases, with 13 bases left between them. The germline V gene has CDR1 SGHDN and CDR2 FVKESK. The CDR3 spans 13 residues. Here the CDR3 DNA reads TGTGCCAGCAGCCGCGGTAAAGGCTCCGAGCAGTACTTC. Encoded protein: CASSRGKGSEQYF. The whole variable domain, remainder taken from reference TRBV14 and TRBJ2-7, is EAGVTQFPSHSVIEKGQTVTLRCDPISGHDNLYWYRRVMGKEIKFLLHFVKESKQDESGMPNNRFLAERTGGTYSTLKVQPAELEDSGVYFCASSRGKGSEQYFGPGTRLTVT.

V usage is TRBV11-1 and J usage is TRBJ1-1; the D gene is possibly TRBD1 (6 bases). V lost 5 bases and J 4 bases, leaving 17 bases between the germline ends. The length of the CDR3 is 15 residues. Germline lookup yields CDR1 SGHAT and CDR2 FQDESV (reference sequence). The CDR3 DNA follows: TGTGCCAGCAGCCCCCGGCTAGGGGGACTCACTGAAGCTTTCTTT. It codes for CASSPRLGGLTEAFF.

The chain combines TRBV2 with TRBJ2-7, with D tentatively TRBD1 (6 bases). CDR1 is SNHLY and CDR2 is FYNNEI in the germline V gene. V was clipped by 5 bases and J by 12 bases, with 23 bases between them. The length of the CDR3 is 14 residues. The CDR3 DNA is TGTGCCAGCAGTTTTGGACAGTCACCGCTTGTCCGGTACTTC. Encoded protein: CASSFGQSPLVRYF.

A few counts support this clone. The V call is TRBV7-8, the J call TRBJ1-6; D not resolved. The CDR3 has 13 residues. Between the trimmed V and J ends, which lost 3 bases and 14 bases, there was a span of 14 bases. Germline V gives CDR1 SGHVS, CDR2 FQNEAQ. In nucleotides, the CDR3 is TGTGCCAGCAGCTTTGAGGGCGTTTCGGCCCTCCACTTT. Translating it yields CASSFEGVSALHF.

V usage is TRBV5-6 and J usage is TRBJ2-5; possible D gene TRBD1, 5 bases. The germline V gene encodes CDR1 SGHDT and CDR2 YYEEEE. This CDR3 has 15 residues. V lost 4 bases and J 5 bases, leaving 18 bases between the germline ends. CDR3: CASSPRLGLLETQYF. In DNA form, the CDR3 reads TGTGCCAGCAGCCCTCGTTTGGGGCTTCTGGAGACCCAGTACTTC.

The chain's CDR3 is CASSLGSRGTGELFF. CDR3 nucleotides: TGTGCCAGCAGCCTAGGGAGTCGTGGCACCGGGGAGCTGTTTTTT. The V and J genes are TRBV7-2 and TRBJ2-2, with TRBD2 as a possible D gene (5 bases). The CDR3 runs 15 residues. Germline V lookup: CDR1 SGHTA, CDR2 FQGNSA. Trimming took 5 bases from V and 4 from J, leaving 14 bases between them. Supplemented by reference TRBV7-2 and TRBJ2-2, the full variable domain reads GAGVSQSPSNKVTEKGKDVELRCDPISGHTALYWYRQSLGQGLEFLIYFQGNSAPDKSGLPSDRFSAERTGGSVSTLTIQRTQQEDSAVYLCASSLGSRGTGELFFGEGSRLTVL.

The V call is TRBV28, the J call TRBJ1-1; 8 bases fit TRBD1. Germline CDR1 reads MDHEN; CDR2 reads SYDVKM. This CDR3 is built from 16 residues. With V trimmed by 5 bases and J by 1 base, 9 bases remained unmatched. CDR3 protein: CASSRAAGQGNTEAFF. CDR3 DNA: TGTGCCAGCAGTCGAGCCGCCGGACAGGGGAACACTGAAGCTTTCTTT.

The chain uses TRBV5-5 and TRBJ1-5; D not certain. Per the germline V gene, CDR1 is SGHKS and CDR2 is YYEKEE (reference sequence). With 4 bases removed from V and 3 bases from J, the gap between germline ends came to 14 bases. CDR3 length: 15 amino acids. CDR3 coding DNA: TGTGCCAGCAGCGCCACAGTAGCCATCAATCAGCCCCAGCATTTT. Residues: CASSATVAINQPQHF.

This clone was observed a single time. The chain recombines TRBV7-6 with TRBJ1-4; D unclear. There are 13 residues in the CDR3. V lost 3 bases to trimming and J lost 12 bases, with 14 bases between them. Germline CDR1 and CDR2: SGHVS and FNYEAQ. In DNA form, the CDR3 reads TGTGCCAGCAGCTTTCGTACCTCATCGGAACTGTTTTTT. Protein sequence: CASSFRTSSELFF. The full variable domain, its missing parts supplied by reference TRBV7-6 and TRBJ1-4, is GAGVSQSPRYKVTKRGQDVALRCDPISGHVSLYWYRQALGQGPEFLTYFNYEAQQDKSGLPNDRFSAERPEGSISTLTIQRTEQRDSAMYRCASSFRTSSELFFGSGTQLSVL.

The rearrangement links TRBV6-1 to TRBJ1-4; D is uncertain. Germline values: CDR1 MNHNS, CDR2 SASEGT. The CDR3 spans 14 residues. V dropped 7 bases and J dropped 0 bases, with 9 bases sitting between them. CDR3 sequence: CASIRSTTNEKLFF. CDR3 coding DNA: TGTGCCAGCATAAGGAGCACAACTAATGAAAAACTGTTTTTT.

About this clone: The identical CDR3 is also encoded by other nucleotide sequences in the sample. This rearrangement joins TRBV7-8 to TRBJ1-3, with 10 bases identical to TRBD1. The V gene's germline CDR1 is SGHVS and CDR2 FQNEAQ. CDR3 size: 16 residues. V was clipped by 3 bases and J by 2 bases; unmatched bases: 4. CDR3 nucleotides: TGTGCCAGCAGCTTGGGCGGACAGGGGGCTGGAAACACCATATATTTT. Amino acids: CASSLGGQGAGNTIYF.

This chain uses TRBV28 with TRBJ2-1; D remains unclear. The ends were cut back, 6 bases at V and 0 bases at J, with 12 bases in the middle. The CDR3 totals 15 residues. Germline V gives CDR1 MDHEN, CDR2 SYDVKM. This CDR3 is CASSSRVSSYNEQFF. The CDR3 DNA reads TGTGCCAGCAGCTCCAGAGTGAGCTCCTACAATGAGCAGTTCTTC.

The rearrangement joins TRBV6-5 to TRBJ1-3, with D possibly being TRBD1 (6 bases). V was shortened by 6 bases and J by 0 bases, with 12 bases between the two germline ends. Germline CDR1 MNHEY, CDR2 SVGAGI. The CDR3 runs to 15 residues. The DNA of the CDR3 is TGTGCCAGCAGATCCGGACAGCTCTCTGGAAACACCATATATTTT. Amino acids: CASRSGQLSGNTIYF.

This clone has just a few counts. The chain links TRBV5-8 to TRBJ1-5; 7 bases line up with TRBD1. Per the germline V gene, CDR1 is SGHTS and CDR2 is YDEGEE. The CDR3 spans 14 residues. V lost 4 bases and J lost 8; bases outside the gene matches: 9. CDR3 nucleotide sequence: TGTGCCAGCAGCCTTCAGGGGGGAGGGGAGCCCCAGCATTTT. This translates into CASSLQGGGEPQHF.

The chain combines TRBV12-5 with TRBJ2-2; no clear D gene. The V end was cut by 7 bases, the J end by 7 bases, with 13 bases between. Germline loops: CDR1 LGHNT, CDR2 FRNRAP. The CDR3 extends over 13 amino acids. DNA of the CDR3: TGTGCTAGTGTGGGTACCACAAGCGGGGAGCTGTTTTTT. Residues: CASVGTTSGELFF.

In this sample, this clone turned up once. The chain employs TRBV9 and TRBJ2-5; D call uncertain. This CDR3 region has 14 residues. CDR1 is SGDLS, CDR2 YYNGEE, per germline. Trimming pared 4 bases from V and 5 bases from J, leaving 15 bases between. The CDR3 DNA is TGTGCCAGCAGCCCGCCGGGTGCCCGTGAGACCCAGTACTTC. Translation: CASSPPGARETQYF.